This is a list of T cell receptor beta chains from one sample in a study of CD8 T cells in Susac syndrome. MiXCR, applied by TCRdb to the immunoSEQ multiplex PCR reads, yields one record per CDR3 protein. The profile shows 90,000 to 110,000 distinct CDR3 sequences, 96% of them singletons. The sequenced sample consisted of CD4+ T cells from PBMCs. These receptor sequences come from a human donor in good health. Both conserved end residues are trimmed from each CDR3.

v_call cdr3_aa
TRBV7-2 ASSLSSYNSPLH
TRBV5-1 ASSAEGQTQETQY
TRBV20-1 SARAGTTGQETQY
TRBV7-2 ASSKPQVTTEAF
TRBV20-1 SARRPGGGNTIY
TRBV27 ASSLSGGSYNEQF
TRBV20-1 SARGSGGESFDF
TRBV9 ASSVVEDRGRETQY
TRBV7-2 ASSLKLVFQETQY
TRBV15 ATSRDPRGPYEQY
TRBV7-8 ASSSRGTNTGELF
TRBV29-1 SVEGPGGSAGNTIY
TRBV5-4 ASSLEQGLRNTEAF
TRBV7-2 ASSLTDEQF
TRBV5-6 ASSPWDRRYNEQF
TRBV18 ASSLVQGEETQY
TRBV2 ASRPRDNFNSPLH
TRBV5-4 ASSLDSGGSGNEQF
TRBV20-1 SAPDSEDNQPQH
TRBV2 ASKKTDSITDTQY
TRBV7-3 ASSSDAYTEAF
TRBV14 ASSHTPQGTSNQPQH
TRBV12-3/TRBV12-4 ASSALGRLLGETQY
TRBV27 ASSLWESGNEQF
TRBV12-3/TRBV12-4 ASSLRGNTEAF
TRBV29-1 SVPLGVETQY
TRBV5-4 ASSLGDLVNTEAF
TRBV12-3/TRBV12-4 ASSFGGTQPQH
TRBV7-2 ASSLGHRIAKNIQY
TRBV6-2/TRBV6-3 ASSQNDEQF
TRBV27 ASSPIIRFASYEQY
TRBV7-2 ASRYTGQDEAF
TRBV13 ASSRTGVEAF
TRBV29-1 SVESDNSGNTIY
TRBV29-1 SVEIGELSNYGYT
TRBV14 ASSQAVREQF
TRBV4-2 ASSQDAAGANVLT
TRBV29-1 SVGTESSYNEQF
TRBV20-1 SARLRAFQETQY
TRBV18 ASSPQSQGTNYGYT
TRBV29-1 SVVGKPTDTQY
TRBV28 ASSSLGSVVSYEQY
TRBV28 ASSRGGSGNTIY
TRBV6-5 ASSYRTGEANTEAF
TRBV7-2 ASSLGWGVPAGEQY
TRBV9 ASSVRDRGFRETQY